This T cell receptor (beta chain) was documented in a study of T cell repertoires in ileal Crohn's disease. Overall study context: Patients had a median roughly 8-year disease duration, and approximately 35% were active smokers. Every patient was operated on for stricturing (approximately 60%) or penetrating (39%) complications.

V shed 10 bases and J shed 2 bases, with 12 bases lying between them. There are 13 residues in the CDR3. Looked up from germline, CDR1 is SNHLY and CDR2 is FYNNEI. Profiled with immunoSEQ multiplex PCR; TCRdb holds only in-frame clones, not every one. The sample lists more than 60,000 clones; roughly 89% were seen once. Time point in this sample: neoterminal ileum biopsy at postoperative endoscopy, about 6 months after surgery. The sample was ileal tissue. This receptor was taken from an adult with Crohn's disease. The chain has TRBV2 and TRBJ1-3; D possibly corresponds to TRBD1 (6 bases). The CDR3 protein is CATNRDAGNTIYF. The CDR3 DNA sequence: TGTGCCACAAACAGGGATGCTGGAAACACCATATATTTT.